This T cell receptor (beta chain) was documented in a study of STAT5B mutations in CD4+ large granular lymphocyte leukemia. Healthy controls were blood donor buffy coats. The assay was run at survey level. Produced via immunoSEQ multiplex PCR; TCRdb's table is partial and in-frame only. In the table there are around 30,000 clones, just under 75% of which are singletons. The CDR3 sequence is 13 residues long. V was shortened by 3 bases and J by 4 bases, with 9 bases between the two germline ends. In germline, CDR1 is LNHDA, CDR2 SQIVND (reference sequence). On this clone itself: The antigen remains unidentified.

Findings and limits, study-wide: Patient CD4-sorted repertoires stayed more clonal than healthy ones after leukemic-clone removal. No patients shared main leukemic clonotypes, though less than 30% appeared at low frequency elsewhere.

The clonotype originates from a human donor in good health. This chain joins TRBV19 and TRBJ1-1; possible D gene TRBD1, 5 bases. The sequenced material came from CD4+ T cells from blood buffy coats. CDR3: CASSMMRGTEAFF. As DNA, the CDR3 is TGTGCCAGTAGTATGATGAGGGGCACTGAAGCTTTCTTT.